Listed below are T cell receptor beta chains from one sample, sequenced in a study of CD8 T cells in Susac syndrome. TCRdb processed the immunoSEQ multiplex PCR reads anew with MiXCR; each CDR3 protein has one entry. Of 150,000 to 200,000 distinct CDR3 sequences in the sample, about 95% were seen once. Sequencing was done on a sample of CD4+ T cells from PBMCs. These receptors originate from a human donor with multiple sclerosis. Both conserved end residues are part of each CDR3. Each record gives: V gene, D gene, J gene, clone size, CDR3 DNA, CDR3 protein. D genes are given only for firm matches. A clone size is listed for some rows: how often the clone was seen (once, few, many), or a class if it is expanded.

>TRBV20-1|NA|TRBJ1-1|NA
TGCAGTGCTAGTCCGGGGGTCGGCACTGAAGCTTTCTTT
CSASPGVGTEAFF
>TRBV20-1|NA|TRBJ2-5|NA
TGCAGTGCACCCGAGACGGCCCATGGGACCCAGTACTTC
CSAPETAHGTQYF
>TRBV5-1|TRBD2|TRBJ2-3|NA
TGCGCCAGCAGCTCCTTAGCGGGGGGGACAGATACGCAGTATTTT
CASSSLAGGTDTQYF
>TRBV5-1|TRBD2|TRBJ2-5|NA
TGCGCCAGCAAGGCTAAGTCACGGCCCGGACTAGACCAAGAGACCCAGTACTTC
CASKAKSRPGLDQETQYF
>TRBV30|TRBD2|TRBJ2-1|NA
TGTGCCCGGGGGGGCGGGTACAATGAGCAGTTCTTC
CARGGGYNEQFF
>TRBV7-8|NA|TRBJ2-1|NA
TGTGCCAGCAGCCCGGCAAGCTCCTACAATGAGCAGTTCTTC
CASSPASSYNEQFF
>TRBV6-2/TRBV6-3|NA|TRBJ1-1|NA
TGTGCCAGCAGTTACCCAGAGAACACTGAAGCTTTCTTT
CASSYPENTEAFF
>TRBV28|NA|TRBJ1-1|NA
TGTGCCAGCAGCCAACAGGGAACTTGGTTCTTT
CASSQQGTWFF
>TRBV30|TRBD2|TRBJ2-1|few
TGTGCCTGGAGTGTTCGGGAGGGGCAGTTCTTC
CAWSVREGQFF
>TRBV13|NA|TRBJ2-3|NA
TGTGCCAGCAGCTCTCGCCGGAGGACGCAGTATTTT
CASSSRRRTQYF
>TRBV2|NA|TRBJ2-3|NA
TGTGCCAGCAGTGAAGCGGGAGGCAGGGGCGGGAATACGCAGTATTTT
CASSEAGGRGGNTQYF
>TRBV27|TRBD1|TRBJ2-3|NA
TGTGCCAGCAGTTCCTGGACAGGTGAGGGTGCAGATACGCAGTATTTT
CASSSWTGEGADTQYF
>TRBV9|NA|TRBJ2-5|NA
TGTGCCAGCAGCCCTAGTACGGGACCACGTGAGACCCAGTACTTC
CASSPSTGPRETQYF
>TRBV7-3|NA|TRBJ2-2|NA
TGTGCCAGCAGCCGGGAGCCATCCGGGGTCACCGGGGAGCTGTTTTTT
CASSREPSGVTGELFF
>TRBV15|NA|TRBJ2-1|NA
TGTGCCACCAGCAGAGAGGCTAGCCGTTCAAATGAGCAGTTCTTC
CATSREASRSNEQFF
>TRBV20-1|NA|TRBJ1-5|NA
TGCAGTGCTAGTTTAAGTAAAGGCTCCCAGCCCCAGCATTTT
CSASLSKGSQPQHF
>TRBV20-1|TRBD2|TRBJ2-7|once
TGCAGTGCCGGACGGGGACTAGTGTCCTACGAGCAGTACTTC
CSAGRGLVSYEQYF
>TRBV7-8|NA|TRBJ2-6|NA
TGTGCCAGCAGCTTAGGGACGTTGAGAGGGGCCAACGTCCTGACTTTC
CASSLGTLRGANVLTF
>TRBV12-3/TRBV12-4|NA|TRBJ2-1|once
TGTGCCAGCTGTCGACAGGACCCCCACAATGAGCAGTTCTTC
CASCRQDPHNEQFF
>TRBV5-1|NA|TRBJ2-5|NA
TGCGCCAGCAGCTTGGATCTAGGTGCGGAGACCCAGTACTTC
CASSLDLGAETQYF
>TRBV19|NA|TRBJ2-4|NA
TGTGCCAGTAGTATAGGCGGGGTTCAGTACTTC
CASSIGGVQYF
>TRBV5-4|NA|TRBJ2-1|NA
TGTGCCAGCAGCTTGGGCGGCCCGGGGGATGAGCAGTTCTTC
CASSLGGPGDEQFF
>TRBV3-1|NA|TRBJ2-7|NA
TGTGCCAGCAGCCACGTTTACCTTCACTACGAGCAGTACTTC
CASSHVYLHYEQYF
>TRBV24-1|NA|TRBJ1-1|once
TGTGCCACCAGTAGGGGCGGTGAAGCTTTCTTT
CATSRGGEAFF
>TRBV2|NA|TRBJ2-5|NA
TGTGCCAATTCGGGCCGGAGGGAAGAGACCCAGTACTTC
CANSGRREETQYF
>TRBV20-1|NA|TRBJ2-1|once
TGCAGGATGGGCGGGGGCGATGAGCAGTTCTTC
CRMGGGDEQFF
>TRBV20-1|TRBD1|TRBJ1-1|NA
TGCAGTGCTAGAGTTAACAGGGGAGCTTTCTTT
CSARVNRGAFF
>TRBV7-3|NA|TRBJ2-1|NA
TGTGCCAGCAGCCCCGCCGACGGCTTAGCCGCGCAGTTCTTC
CASSPADGLAAQFF
>TRBV20-1|TRBD2|TRBJ2-7|NA
TGCAGTGTTAGAGGGAGGGAGTACGAGCAGTACTTC
CSVRGREYEQYF